Shown below are 10 T cell receptor beta chains from a single sample sequenced in a study of T cell responses to AZD1222 COVID-19 vaccine. Clones were sequenced by immunoSEQ multiplex PCR, and TCRdb holds only the in-frame ones, with some missing. The sample yields about 100,000 clones, 87% seen once. The source material was peripheral blood, sampled on day 0 of AZD1222 vaccination. Source of these receptors: an adult in good health.

CDR3 DNA sequence: TGTGCCATCAGCCCGGACAGGGGATACGAGCAGTACTTC. Translated: CAISPDRGYEQYF. This chain uses TRBV10-3 with TRBJ2-7, with TRBD1 matching 9 bases. This CDR3 is 13 amino acids long. From germline, CDR1 is ENHRY and CDR2 SYGVKD. Trimming took 6 bases from V and 4 from J; bases not matched to a gene: 4.

The V gene is TRBV7-9, the J gene TRBJ1-3, with D unclear. The CDR3 covers 14 residues. In germline, CDR1 is SEHNR, CDR2 FQNEAQ (reference sequence). Trimming cost V 5 bases and J 3 bases, with 11 bases left between them. CDR3 in DNA: TGTGCCAGCAGCCACTCCTCGGGTGGAAACACCATATATTTT. Translation: CASSHSSGGNTIYF.

The CDR3 is CASSPRGLASTSTDTQYF. The DNA for the CDR3 is TGTGCCAGCAGCCCCCGGGGGCTAGCGTCAACTAGCACAGATACGCAGTATTTT. This rearrangement joins TRBV9 to TRBJ2-3; either TRBD1 or TRBD2 may fit D (6 bases each). This CDR3 comprises 18 residues. CDR1 is SGDLS and CDR2 is YYNGEE in the germline V gene. V lost 4 bases and J lost 0, with 21 bases in between.

The chain recombines TRBV7-9 with TRBJ2-3, with a possible D match to TRBD2 (5 bases). This CDR3 has 15 amino acids. From germline, CDR1 is SEHNR and CDR2 FQNEAQ (reference sequence). V lost 6 bases, J lost 1 base, and 14 bases lay in between. The CDR3 DNA reads TGTGCCAGCAGGCGCGCCGGGATACGCACAGATACGCAGTATTTT. Translation gives CASRRAGIRTDTQYF.

The V call is TRBV5-1, the J call TRBJ2-6; 9 bases fit TRBD1. After removal of 0 bases from V and 1 base from J, the junction contained 5 bases not matched to a gene. Germline V gives CDR1 SGHRS, CDR2 YFSETQ. The CDR3 contains 18 residues. The CDR3 spells CASSLGIGTGSGANVLTF. For the CDR3, the DNA is TGCGCCAGCAGCTTGGGAATCGGGACAGGGTCTGGGGCCAACGTCCTGACTTTC.

This chain connects TRBV19 to TRBJ1-1; D is unresolved. Trimming removed 6 bases at V and 2 bases at J, with 13 bases between. Per the germline V gene, CDR1 is LNHDA and CDR2 is SQIVND (reference sequence). The CDR3 totals 14 residues. Written as DNA, the CDR3 is TGTGCCAGTAGCCTATCGGAGTTAAACACTGAAGCTTTCTTT. It yields the protein CASSLSELNTEAFF.

The chain uses TRBV14 and TRBJ1-5; D not resolved. The ends were cut back, 3 bases at V and 7 bases at J, with 13 bases in the middle. The CDR3 has 14 amino acids. Germline V gene lookup returns CDR1 SGHDN and CDR2 FVKESK. CDR3 protein: CASSQLGLGQPQHF. In DNA, the CDR3 is TGTGCCAGCAGCCAGCTGGGCCTAGGGCAGCCCCAGCATTTT.

The chain joins TRBV6-5 to TRBJ2-7; D possibly corresponds to TRBD2 (5 bases). V lost 4 bases and J 0 bases, leaving 10 bases between the germline ends. Germline V gene data show CDR1 as MNHEY and CDR2 as SVGAGI. The CDR3 is 14 amino acids. This chain's CDR3 is CASSSMRDSYEQYF. In DNA, the CDR3 is TGTGCCAGCAGTTCCATGAGGGACTCCTACGAGCAGTACTTC.

V and J are TRBV21-1 and TRBJ1-6. TRBV21-1 is a known pseudogene. The CDR3 extends over 16 amino acids. CDR3 sequence: CASSGQEKAYNSPLHF. Here the CDR3 DNA reads TGTGCCAGCAGCGGTCAGGAGAAGGCCTATAATTCACCCCTCCACTTT.

The rearrangement links TRBV19 to TRBJ2-1; 8 nucleotides align to TRBD1. V gave up 11 bases and J gave up 8 bases; unmatched junction bases: 11. Per germline, CDR1 LNHDA and CDR2 SQIVND (reference sequence). The CDR3 runs 13 residues. CDR3 in amino acids: CAAQGASTHEQFF. The CDR3 nucleotides read TGTGCCGCCCAGGGGGCTAGTACTCATGAGCAGTTCTTC.